This T cell receptor beta chain was documented in a study of T cells in Graves' hyperthyroidism and ophthalmopathy. This clonotype occurred many times. TCR beta CDR3 regions were amplified from RNA transcripts. Carried out on the TCR CDR3, a first-round RT-PCR used the HTBI primer set. From the multiplex PCR reads, TCRdb called clonotypes with MiXCR, one entry per CDR3 protein. Of around 450,000 distinct CDR3 sequences listed, approximately 14% are singletons. Deletions cut 3 bases from V and 6 bases from J, with 21 bases between. CDR1 and CDR2 (germline): SGHVS, FNYEAQ. CDR3 size: 16 residues. The material sequenced was blood. This receptor was identified in a woman aged 18-35 years with Graves' hyperthyroidism. V gene TRBV7-6 combines with J gene TRBJ2-7, with D perhaps matching TRBD1 or TRBD2 (7 bases each). In nucleotides, the CDR3 is TGTGCCAGCAGCTTGTCCCCAGGGGGAGGGGTCGGCGAGCAGTACTTC. Translated, it gives CASSLSPGGGVGEQYF.